This TCR beta chain came from a study of control samples from healthy donors and cancer patients. The data were produced by immunoSEQ multiplex PCR, yet TCRdb's version contains in-frame clones alone and is incomplete. The profile covers over 75,000 clones, with roughly four fifths appearing a single time and 1.5% to 2.5% taken by the ten largest. The CDR3 loop spans 17 amino acids. Trimming cost V 4 bases and J 6 bases; bases outside gene matches: 12. Germline CDR1 reads SEHNR; CDR2 reads FQNEAQ (reference sequence). This receptor was taken from a man in his fifties or sixties in good health. The chain joins TRBV7-9 to TRBJ2-1, with 10 bases identical to TRBD2. The sample consisted of blood. The CDR3 region is CASSSADLAGGLNEQFF. CDR3 coding DNA: TGTGCCAGCAGCTCAGCGGATTTAGCGGGGGGCCTCAATGAGCAGTTCTTC.